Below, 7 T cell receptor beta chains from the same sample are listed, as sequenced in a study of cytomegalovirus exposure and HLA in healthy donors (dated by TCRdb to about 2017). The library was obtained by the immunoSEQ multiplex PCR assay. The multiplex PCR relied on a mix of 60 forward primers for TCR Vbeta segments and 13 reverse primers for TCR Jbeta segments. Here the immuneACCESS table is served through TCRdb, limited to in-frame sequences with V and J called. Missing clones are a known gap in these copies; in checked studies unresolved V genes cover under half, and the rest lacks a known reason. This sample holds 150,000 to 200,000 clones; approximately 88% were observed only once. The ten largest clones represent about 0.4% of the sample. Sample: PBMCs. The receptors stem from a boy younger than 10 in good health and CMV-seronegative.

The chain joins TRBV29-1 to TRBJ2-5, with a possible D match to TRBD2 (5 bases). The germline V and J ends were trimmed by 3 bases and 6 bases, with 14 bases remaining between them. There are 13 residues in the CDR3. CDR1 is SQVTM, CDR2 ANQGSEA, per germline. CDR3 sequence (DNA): TGCAGCGTTGAGGAGGAGAGGGTTAAGACCCAGTACTTC. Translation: CSVEEERVKTQYF.

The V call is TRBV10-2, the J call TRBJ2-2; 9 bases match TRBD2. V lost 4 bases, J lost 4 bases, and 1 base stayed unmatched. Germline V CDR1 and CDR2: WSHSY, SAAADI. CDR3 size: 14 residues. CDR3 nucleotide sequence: TGCGCCAGCAGTGGTAGCGGGAGCACCGGGGAGCTGTTTTTT. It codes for CASSGSGSTGELFF.

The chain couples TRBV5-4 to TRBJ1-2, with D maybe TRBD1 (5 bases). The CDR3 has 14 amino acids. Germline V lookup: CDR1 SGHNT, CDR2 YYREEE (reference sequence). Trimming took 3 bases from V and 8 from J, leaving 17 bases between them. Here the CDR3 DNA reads TGTGCCAGCAGCTGGGGCTCAGGGCCGGAGGGCTACACCTTC. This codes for CASSWGSGPEGYTF.

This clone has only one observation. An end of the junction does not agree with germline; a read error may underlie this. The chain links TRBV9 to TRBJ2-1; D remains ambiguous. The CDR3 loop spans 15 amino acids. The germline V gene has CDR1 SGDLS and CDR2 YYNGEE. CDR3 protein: CASCVGQAVSNEQFF. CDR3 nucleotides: TGTGCCAGCTGCGTCGGTCAGGCAGTCTCCAATGAGCAGTTCTTC.

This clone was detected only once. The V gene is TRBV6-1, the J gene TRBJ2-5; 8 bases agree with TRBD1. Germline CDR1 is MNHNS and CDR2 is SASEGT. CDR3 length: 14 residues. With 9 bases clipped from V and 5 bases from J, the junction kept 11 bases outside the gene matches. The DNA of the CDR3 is TGTGCCAGTCAGGGGGCAGGGGCTCACGAGACCCAGTACTTC. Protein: CASQGAGAHETQYF.

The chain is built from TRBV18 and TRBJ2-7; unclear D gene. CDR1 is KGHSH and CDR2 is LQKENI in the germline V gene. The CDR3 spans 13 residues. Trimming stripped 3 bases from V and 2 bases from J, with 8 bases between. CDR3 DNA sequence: TGTGCCAGCTCACCTGAGGCGGCCTACGAGCAGTACTTC. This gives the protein CASSPEAAYEQYF.

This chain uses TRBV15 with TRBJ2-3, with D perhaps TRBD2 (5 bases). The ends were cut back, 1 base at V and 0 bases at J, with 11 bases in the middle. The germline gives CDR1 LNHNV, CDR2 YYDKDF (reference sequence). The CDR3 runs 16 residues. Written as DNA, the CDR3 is TGTGCCACCAGCAGAGGGAGGACCTCTAGCACAGATACGCAGTATTTT. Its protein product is CATSRGRTSSTDTQYF.